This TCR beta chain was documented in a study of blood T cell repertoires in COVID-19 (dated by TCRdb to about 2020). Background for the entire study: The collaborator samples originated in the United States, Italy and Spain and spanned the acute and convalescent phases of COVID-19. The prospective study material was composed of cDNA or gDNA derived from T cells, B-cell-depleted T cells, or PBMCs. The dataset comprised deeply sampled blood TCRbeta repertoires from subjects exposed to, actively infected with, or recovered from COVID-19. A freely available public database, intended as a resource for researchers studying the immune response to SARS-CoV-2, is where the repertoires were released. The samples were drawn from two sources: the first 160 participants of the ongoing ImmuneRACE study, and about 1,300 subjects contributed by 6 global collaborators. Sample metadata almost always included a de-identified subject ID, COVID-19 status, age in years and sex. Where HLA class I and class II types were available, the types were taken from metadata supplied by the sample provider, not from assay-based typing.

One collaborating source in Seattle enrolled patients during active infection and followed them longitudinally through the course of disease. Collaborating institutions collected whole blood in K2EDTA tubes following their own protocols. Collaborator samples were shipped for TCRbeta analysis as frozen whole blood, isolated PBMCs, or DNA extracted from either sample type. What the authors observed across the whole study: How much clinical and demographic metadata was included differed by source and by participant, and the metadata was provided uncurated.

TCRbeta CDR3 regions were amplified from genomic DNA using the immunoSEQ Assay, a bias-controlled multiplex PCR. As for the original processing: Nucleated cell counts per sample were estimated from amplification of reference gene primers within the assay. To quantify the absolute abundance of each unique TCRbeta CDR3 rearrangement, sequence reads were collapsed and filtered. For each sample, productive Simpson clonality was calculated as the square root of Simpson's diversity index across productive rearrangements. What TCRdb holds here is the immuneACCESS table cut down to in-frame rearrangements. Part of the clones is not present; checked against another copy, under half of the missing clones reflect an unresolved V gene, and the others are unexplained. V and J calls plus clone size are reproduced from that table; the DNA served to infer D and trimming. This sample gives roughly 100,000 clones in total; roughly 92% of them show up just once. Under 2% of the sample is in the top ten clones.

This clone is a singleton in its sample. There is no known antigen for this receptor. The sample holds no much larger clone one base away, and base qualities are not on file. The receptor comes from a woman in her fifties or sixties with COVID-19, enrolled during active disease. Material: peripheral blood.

The DNA sequence reads TGTGCCAGCCGAGGAAGGGGGCTGTTGGTGGAGACCCAGTACTTC. This yields the protein CASRGRGLLVETQYF. Rearrangement joined TRBV2 to TRBJ2-5; TRBD1 matches 7 bases in the middle. The CDR3 runs 15 residues from the cysteine to the phenylalanine. Just CDR3 DNA is preserved here, 45 bases in frame from base 1. Ends trimmed: V by 8 bases, J by 5 bases; bases unmatched to a gene: 14. CDR1 and CDR2, looked up from the germline V gene, are SNHLY and FYNNEI.